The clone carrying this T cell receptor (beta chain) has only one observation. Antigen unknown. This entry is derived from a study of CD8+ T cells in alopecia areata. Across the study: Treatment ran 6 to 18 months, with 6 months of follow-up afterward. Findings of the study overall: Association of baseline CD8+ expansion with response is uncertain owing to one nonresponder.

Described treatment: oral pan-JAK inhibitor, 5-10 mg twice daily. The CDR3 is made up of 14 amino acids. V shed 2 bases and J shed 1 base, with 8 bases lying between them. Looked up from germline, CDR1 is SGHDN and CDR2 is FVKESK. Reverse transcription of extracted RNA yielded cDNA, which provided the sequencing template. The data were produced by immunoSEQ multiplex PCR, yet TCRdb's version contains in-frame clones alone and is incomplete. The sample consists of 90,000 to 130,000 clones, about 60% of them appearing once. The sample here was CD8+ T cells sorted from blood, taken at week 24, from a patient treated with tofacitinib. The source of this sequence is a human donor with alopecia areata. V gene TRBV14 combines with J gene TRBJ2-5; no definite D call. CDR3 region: CASSQFGPQETQYF. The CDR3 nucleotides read TGTGCCAGCAGCCAATTTGGACCCCAAGAGACCCAGTACTTC.